The present entry profiles one TCR beta chain with its context. The data were taken from a study of CD8+CD57+ T cells in acquired aplastic anemia. Germline V gives CDR1 MNHEY, CDR2 SVGEGT. V was cut by 4 bases and J by 1 base, with 11 bases left in between. This CDR3 contains 14 residues. Patients chosen for sequencing had shown CD8+CD57+ cell expansion by flow cytometry. Genomic DNA served as template for TCR beta VDJ and CDR3 profiling. TCRdb recomputed calls from the reads with MiXCR, one row per CDR3 protein. Among about 160,000 distinct CDR3 sequences listed, over 70% were seen once. This TCR was recovered from a human donor with aplastic anemia. This sequence joins TRBV6-2 or TRBV6-3 and TRBJ2-7; tentatively, D is TRBD1 or TRBD2 (5 bases each). Material for sequencing was sorted CD4+, CD8+, or CD8+CD57+ T cells (not recorded which) from PBMCs. CDR3 bases: TGTGCCAGCAGTTTCGGGACGGATTCCTACGAGCAGTACTTC. Protein product: CASSFGTDSYEQYF.